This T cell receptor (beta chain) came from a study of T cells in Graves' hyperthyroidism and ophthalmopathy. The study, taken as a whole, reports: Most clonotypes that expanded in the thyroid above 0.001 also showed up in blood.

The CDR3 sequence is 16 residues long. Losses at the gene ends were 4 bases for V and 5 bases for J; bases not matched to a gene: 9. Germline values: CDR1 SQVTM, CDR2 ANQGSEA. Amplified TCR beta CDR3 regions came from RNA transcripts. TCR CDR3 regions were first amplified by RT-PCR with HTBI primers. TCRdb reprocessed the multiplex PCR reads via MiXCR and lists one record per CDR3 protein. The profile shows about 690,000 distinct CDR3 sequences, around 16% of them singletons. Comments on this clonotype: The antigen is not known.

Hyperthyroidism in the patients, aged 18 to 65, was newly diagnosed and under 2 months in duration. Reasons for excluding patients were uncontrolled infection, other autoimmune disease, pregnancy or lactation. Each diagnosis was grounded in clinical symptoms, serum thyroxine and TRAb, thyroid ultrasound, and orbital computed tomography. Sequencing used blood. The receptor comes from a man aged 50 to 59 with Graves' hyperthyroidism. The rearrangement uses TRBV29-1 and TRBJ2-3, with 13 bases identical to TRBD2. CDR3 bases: TGCAGCGTTGGGCAAGGACTAGCGGGAGTTGGAGATACGCAGTATTTT. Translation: CSVGQGLAGVGDTQYF.